The 26 T cell receptor beta chains below all came from one sample that was sequenced in a study of T cells in Graves' hyperthyroidism and ophthalmopathy. TCR beta CDR3 region amplification was performed from RNA transcripts. HTBI primers were the set used in a first-round RT-PCR of the TCR CDR3. From the multiplex PCR reads, TCRdb called clonotypes with MiXCR, one entry per CDR3 protein. The sample shows around 300,000 distinct CDR3 sequences, about 13% of them seen only once. Sequenced: blood. These receptors were collected from a woman aged 35 to 49 with Graves' hyperthyroidism.

In this sample, this clonotype turned up many times. The rearrangement joins TRBV28 to TRBJ2-3; either TRBD1 or TRBD2 may supply D (5 bases each). Germline V gives CDR1 MDHEN, CDR2 SYDVKM. The V end was cut by 8 bases, the J end by 0 bases, with 12 bases between. The CDR3 is 14 amino acids. CDR3 bases: TGTGCCAGCTCGGGGCCGGGAAGCACAGATACGCAGTATTTT. This gives the protein CASSGPGSTDTQYF. The full variable domain, its missing parts supplied by reference TRBV28 and TRBJ2-3, is DVKVTQSSRYLVKRTGEKVFLECVQDMDHENMFWYRQDPGLGLRLIYFSYDVKMKEKGDIPEGYSVSREKKERFSLILESASTNQTSMYLCASSGPGSTDTQYFGPGTRLTVL.

The V gene is TRBV18, the J gene TRBJ2-1; 8 bases match TRBD2. The J segment lost 8 bases and the V segment lost 5 bases, leaving 17 bases of the junction unmatched. The CDR3 loop spans 17 amino acids. Looked up from germline, CDR1 is KGHSH and CDR2 is LQKENI. CDR3 DNA sequence: TGTGCCAGCTCATCCCGACTTAGAGTAGCGGGAAAAGATGAGCAGTTCTTC. Its translation is CASSSRLRVAGKDEQFF.

This clonotype was seen repeatedly, ten times or more. This chain links TRBV2 with TRBJ2-5; 9 nucleotides match TRBD1. V was pared by 11 bases and J by 5 bases, with 15 bases of the junction left unmatched. The CDR3 extends over 15 amino acids. Germline lookup yields CDR1 SNHLY and CDR2 FYNNEI. For the CDR3, the DNA is TGTGCCTCGGGGAGGGGGACAGGGCTACAGGAGACCCAGTACTTC. Translating it yields CASGRGTGLQETQYF.

This clonotype was counted at least ten times. The rearrangement links TRBV28 to TRBJ2-1, with TRBD1 matching 10 bases. Trimming cost V 2 bases and J 9 bases; bases outside gene matches: 7. This CDR3 is 15 amino acids long. CDR1 is MDHEN, CDR2 SYDVKM, per germline. The CDR3 DNA reads as TGTGCCAGCAGTTTAAGGGGACAGGGGTCGGGTGAGCAGTTCTTC. The encoded protein is CASSLRGQGSGEQFF.

This clonotype was detected only a few times. The chain recombines TRBV12-3 or TRBV12-4 with TRBJ2-5; no definite D call. CDR3 size: 12 residues. Trimming left V 8 bases short and J 3 bases short, with 10 bases between. DNA of the CDR3: TGTGCCAGCGGCAGTCTGAAAGAGACCCAGTACTTC. This gives the protein CASGSLKETQYF.

This clonotype was found once. A much larger clone lies one base from this, so it may be a read error. The chain links TRBV4-2 to TRBJ1-2, with TRBD1 matching over 7 bases. This CDR3 contains 13 residues. Per germline, CDR1 LGHNA and CDR2 YNFKEQ. CDR3 in amino acids: CASIQGQDEGYTF. The CDR3, as DNA: TGTGCCAGCATCCAAGGACAGGATGAAGGCTACACCTTC.

The J gene is TRBJ1-3, the V gene TRBV30; D is ambiguous. Between the trimmed V and J ends, which lost 3 bases and 5 bases, there was a span of 5 bases. Germline V CDR1 and CDR2: GTSNPN, SVGIG (reference sequence). This CDR3 spans 11 amino acids. DNA for the CDR3: TGTGCCTGGAGCGAAAGAAACACCATATATTTT. Translation: CAWSERNTIYF.

This clonotype was detected many times. This rearrangement joins TRBV28 to TRBJ2-1; 8 nucleotides align to TRBD2. The germline V gene has CDR1 MDHEN and CDR2 SYDVKM. This CDR3 spans 14 amino acids. Trimming removed 7 bases from V and 0 bases from J; junction bases left unmatched: 2. The chain's CDR3 is CASIAGGSYNEQFF. CDR3 in DNA: TGTGCCAGCATCGCGGGGGGCTCCTACAATGAGCAGTTCTTC.

V usage is TRBV10-3 and J usage is TRBJ2-1, with D perhaps matching TRBD1 (5 bases). V was cut by 5 bases and J by 0 bases, with 11 bases left in between. Germline CDR1 is ENHRY and CDR2 is SYGVKD. The CDR3 has 15 residues. In DNA form, the CDR3 reads TGTGCCATCAGTAACCAGGGCAGCTCCTACAATGAGCAGTTCTTC. It translates to CAISNQGSSYNEQFF.

This clonotype was seen a few times. The chain links TRBV30 to TRBJ2-7; perhaps TRBD2 as D (6 bases). Germline lookup yields CDR1 GTSNPN and CDR2 SVGIG (reference sequence). This CDR3 has 12 amino acids. V was trimmed by 3 bases and J by 0 bases, leaving 6 bases between them. CDR3 DNA: TGTGCCTGGAGGGGACTCTCCTACGAGCAGTACTTC. This translates into CAWRGLSYEQYF.

Ten or more counts support this clonotype. CDR3 sequence: CASSSPSGISYNEQFF. DNA of the CDR3: TGTGCCAGCAGTTCACCTAGCGGTATCTCCTACAATGAGCAGTTCTTC. V gene TRBV28 combines with J gene TRBJ2-1; 7 nucleotides match TRBD2. Trimming removed 4 bases from V and 0 bases from J; junction bases left unmatched: 6. This CDR3 contains 16 residues. CDR1 MDHEN and CDR2 SYDVKM come from the germline V gene.

This clonotype occurred many times. V usage is TRBV12-3 or TRBV12-4 and J usage is TRBJ1-3; D is uncertain. This CDR3 contains 14 residues. V gave up 6 bases and J gave up 0 bases, with 9 bases separating them. CDR3 sequence reads: CASSGTASGNTIYF. CDR3 in DNA: TGTGCCAGCAGCGGAACAGCCTCTGGAAACACCATATATTTT.

This clonotype occurred many times. The chain joins TRBV28 to TRBJ2-7; 10 bases are shared with TRBD2. Germline V gene sequence: CDR1 MDHEN, CDR2 SYDVKM. This CDR3 has 14 amino acids. The V gene end was trimmed by 6 bases and the J gene end by 1 base; junction bases not matched to a gene: 3. CDR3 sequence (DNA): TGTGCCAGCAGACTAGCGGGACCTTCCTACGAGCAGTACTTC. Its protein product is CASRLAGPSYEQYF. Full variable domain (rest looked up from reference TRBV28 and TRBJ2-7): DVKVTQSSRYLVKRTGEKVFLECVQDMDHENMFWYRQDPGLGLRLIYFSYDVKMKEKGDIPEGYSVSREKKERFSLILESASTNQTSMYLCASRLAGPSYEQYFGPGTRLTVT.

At least ten counts were recorded for this clonotype. The gene calls are TRBV30 and TRBJ1-6; 10 nucleotides line up with TRBD1. Losses at the gene ends were 3 bases for V and 7 bases for J; bases not matched to a gene: 9. Germline V gene sequence: CDR1 GTSNPN, CDR2 SVGIG (reference sequence). The CDR3 has 16 residues. CDR3 region: CAWSRSGTGDNSPLHF. The CDR3 nucleotides are TGTGCCTGGAGCCGTTCCGGGACAGGGGACAATTCACCCCTCCACTTT.

As to this clonotype: The missing conserved phenylalanine or tryptophan at the end of this CDR3 makes a read error likely. V gene TRBV5-8 combines with J gene TRBJ1-1; D uncertain. Germline lookup yields CDR1 SGHTS and CDR2 YDEGEE. CDR3 length equals 14 residues. The germline V and J ends were trimmed by 2 bases and 2 bases, with 10 bases remaining between them. The CDR3: CASSFVGINTEAFL. The CDR3 coding sequence is TGTGCCAGCAGCTTCGTTGGGATAAACACTGAAGCTTTCCTT.

This clonotype was recorded a few times. V is TRBV2 and J is TRBJ2-5; D may be TRBD1 or TRBD2 (5 bases each). CDR3 length: 11 residues. Germline V gene sequence: CDR1 SNHLY, CDR2 FYNNEI. V dropped 3 bases and J dropped 13 bases, with 12 bases sitting between them. CDR3 nucleotide sequence: TGTGCCAGCAGTGACGACAACGGGGCGTACTTC. It yields the protein CASSDDNGAYF.

This clonotype was seen repeatedly, ten times or more. The chain has TRBV7-9 and TRBJ1-2; 9 nucleotides align to TRBD1. V shed 7 bases and J 6 bases; nucleotides not matched to a gene: 9. CDR1 and CDR2 from the germline V gene are SEHNR and FQNEAQ (reference sequence). This CDR3 comprises 14 residues. This CDR3 reads CASNQGQGPDGYTF. CDR3 sequence (DNA): TGTGCCAGCAACCAGGGACAGGGACCCGATGGCTACACCTTC.

This clonotype has a handful of counts. Here the CDR3 DNA reads TGTGCCAGCAGCCAAGGTATGGGGGGCAAGGGTCAGCCCCAGCATTTT. Its translation is CASSQGMGGKGQPQHF. This chain joins TRBV3-1 and TRBJ1-5; possible D gene TRBD1, 6 bases. Germline CDR1 and CDR2: LGHDT and YNNKEL (reference sequence). This CDR3 is built from 16 residues. Deletions cut 1 base from V and 6 bases from J, with 16 bases between.

This clonotype was counted many times. The chain couples TRBV10-3 to TRBJ2-5; TRBD2 aligns across 12 bases. Germline assignment: CDR1 ENHRY and CDR2 SYGVKD. The V gene end was trimmed by 4 bases and the J gene end by 1 base; junction bases not matched to a gene: 7. This CDR3 has 17 residues. The CDR3 loop is CAISAKRLAGVQETQYF. The CDR3 coding sequence is TGTGCCATCAGTGCCAAAAGACTAGCGGGAGTCCAAGAGACCCAGTACTTC.

The rearrangement joins TRBV10-2 to TRBJ1-1; D gene uncertain. Trimming left V 9 bases short and J 0 bases short, with 11 bases between. The length of the CDR3 is 13 residues. Per the germline V gene, CDR1 is WSHSY and CDR2 is SAAADI. The DNA for the CDR3 is TGCGCCAGTAAAGTCGGTTTGAACACTGAAGCTTTCTTT. It specifies CASKVGLNTEAFF.

V usage is TRBV7-8 and J usage is TRBJ2-7, with TRBD2 as a possible D gene (7 bases). Trimming stripped 4 bases from V and 7 bases from J, with 23 bases between. There are 16 residues in the CDR3. Germline V gives CDR1 SGHVS, CDR2 FQNEAQ. The CDR3 region has the DNA TGTGCCAGCAGCTATAAGGGGGGGGGGGGCGAGAATGAGCAGTACTTC. Translating gives CASSYKGGGGENEQYF.

This clonotype was counted at least ten times. V gene TRBV7-9 combines with J gene TRBJ2-5; D gene unclear. V was cut by 10 bases and J by 0 bases, with 9 bases left in between. From germline, CDR1 is SEHNR and CDR2 FQNEAQ (reference sequence). The CDR3 contains 12 residues. CDR3 nucleotides: TGTGCCATACAGCGATACCAAGAGACCCAGTACTTC. This codes for CAIQRYQETQYF. Supplemented by reference TRBV7-9 and TRBJ2-5, the full variable domain reads DTGVSQNPRHKITKRGQNVTFRCDPISEHNRLYWYRQTLGQGPEFLTYFQNEAQLEKSRLLSDRFSAERPKGSFSTLEIQRTEQGDSAMYLCAIQRYQETQYFGPGTRLLVL.

This clonotype appeared many times. The chain couples TRBV11-2 to TRBJ2-5, with 8 bases identical to TRBD2. Germline loops: CDR1 SGHAT, CDR2 FQNNGV. V dropped 6 bases and J dropped 2; count of bases not matched to a gene: 8. This CDR3 contains 15 residues. The CDR3 protein is CASSRELAAQETQYF. The DNA for the CDR3 is TGTGCCAGCAGTCGTGAACTAGCGGCACAAGAGACCCAGTACTTC.

This clonotype was recorded many times. The chain employs TRBV7-2 and TRBJ1-2; D gene ambiguous. The CDR3 totals 14 residues. Germline V gene data show CDR1 as SGHTA and CDR2 as FQGNSA. V was trimmed by 1 base and J by 0 bases, leaving 6 bases between them. DNA for the CDR3: TGTGCCAGCAGCTTAGGTGGAGCTAACTATGGCTACACCTTC. Its translation is CASSLGGANYGYTF.

This clonotype was seen once. Since a much larger clone is just one base distant, this may be a read error. CDR3 nucleotides: TGTGCCAGCAGCTGGCCGGGACAGGGGGCCCACGAGCAGTACTTC. This gives the protein CASSWPGQGAHEQYF. The chain recombines TRBV7-9 with TRBJ2-7, with TRBD1 identical over 12 bases. The CDR3 runs to 15 residues. V trimming: 4 bases; J trimming: 5 bases; junction bases outside the gene matches: 6. Germline loops: CDR1 SEHNR, CDR2 FQNEAQ (reference sequence).

The sample holds many counts of this clonotype. The chain recombines TRBV19 with TRBJ1-2, with TRBD1 as a possible D gene (5 bases). Germline CDR1 LNHDA, CDR2 SQIVND (reference sequence). The CDR3 runs to 15 residues. The ends were cut back, 4 bases at V and 2 bases at J, with 14 bases in the middle. The CDR3 spells CASSTPAGGNYGYTF. The CDR3 nucleotides read TGTGCCAGTAGTACCCCAGCGGGGGGGAACTATGGCTACACCTTC.